This T cell receptor beta chain comes out of a study of T cells in Graves' hyperthyroidism and ophthalmopathy. The CDR3 has 14 residues. Germline V CDR1 and CDR2: SGHTA, FQGNSA. Deletions cut 0 bases from V and 1 base from J, with 7 bases between. Study-level points and caveats: Ophthalmopathy was predicted by the model a median of approximately 6 months ahead of onset.

The study excluded patients with uncontrolled infection, other autoimmune disease, pregnancy or lactation. Authors of the study amplified TCR beta CDR3 regions from RNA transcripts. The HTBI primer set drove a first-round RT-PCR of the TCR CDR3. MiXCR, run by TCRdb on the multiplex PCR reads, gives a single entry per CDR3 protein. This sample has about 840,000 distinct CDR3 sequences; 35% to 45% occur once, and the top ten carry approximately 8.7%. This clonotype was recorded a few times. Its antigen remains unidentified. Sequenced material: blood. The chain recombines TRBV7-2 with TRBJ2-7, with a weak D call TRBD2 (5 bases). This sequence originates from a man younger than 35 with Graves' hyperthyroidism. Here the CDR3 DNA reads TGTGCCAGCAGCTTAGCTAGCGCTTCCTACGAGCAGTACTTC. It translates to CASSLASASYEQYF.